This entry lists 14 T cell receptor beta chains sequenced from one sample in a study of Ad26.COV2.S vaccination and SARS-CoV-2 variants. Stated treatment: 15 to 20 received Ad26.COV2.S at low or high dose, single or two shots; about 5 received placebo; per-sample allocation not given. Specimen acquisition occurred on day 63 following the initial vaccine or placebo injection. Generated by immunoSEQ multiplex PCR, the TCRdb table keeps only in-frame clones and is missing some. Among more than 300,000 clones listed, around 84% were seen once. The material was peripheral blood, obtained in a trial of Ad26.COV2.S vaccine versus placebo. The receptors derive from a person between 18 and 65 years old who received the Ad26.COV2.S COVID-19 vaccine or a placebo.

The CDR3 loop reads CAWSPVGEKLFF. The DNA of the CDR3 is TGTGCCTGGAGCCCGGTAGGAGAAAAACTGTTTTTT. The J gene is TRBJ1-4, the V gene TRBV30; D is ambiguous. This CDR3 has 12 amino acids. With 3 bases removed from V and 8 bases from J, the gap between germline ends came to 10 bases. Per germline, CDR1 GTSNPN and CDR2 SVGIG (reference sequence).

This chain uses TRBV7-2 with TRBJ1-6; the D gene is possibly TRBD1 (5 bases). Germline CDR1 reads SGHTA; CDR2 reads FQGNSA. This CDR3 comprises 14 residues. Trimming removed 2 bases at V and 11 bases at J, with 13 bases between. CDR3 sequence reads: CASSLQGSVTPLHF. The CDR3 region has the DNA TGTGCCAGCAGCTTACAGGGCTCCGTGACACCCCTCCACTTT.

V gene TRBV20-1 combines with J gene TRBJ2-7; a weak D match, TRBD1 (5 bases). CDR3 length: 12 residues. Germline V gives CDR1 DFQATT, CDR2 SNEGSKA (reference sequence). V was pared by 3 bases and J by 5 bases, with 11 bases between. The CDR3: CSASRGLDEQYF. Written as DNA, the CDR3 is TGCAGTGCTAGTAGGGGTCTCGACGAGCAGTACTTC.

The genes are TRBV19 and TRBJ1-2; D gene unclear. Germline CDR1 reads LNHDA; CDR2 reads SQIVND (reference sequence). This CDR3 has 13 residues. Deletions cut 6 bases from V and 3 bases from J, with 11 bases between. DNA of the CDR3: TGTGCCAGTAGCCCTAAAATGGACTATGGCTACACCTTC. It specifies CASSPKMDYGYTF. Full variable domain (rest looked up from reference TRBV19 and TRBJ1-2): DGGITQSPKYLFRKEGQNVTLSCEQNLNHDAMYWYRQDPGQGLRLIYYSQIVNDFQKGDIAEGYSVSREKKESFPLTVTSAQKNPTAFYLCASSPKMDYGYTFGSGTRLTVV.

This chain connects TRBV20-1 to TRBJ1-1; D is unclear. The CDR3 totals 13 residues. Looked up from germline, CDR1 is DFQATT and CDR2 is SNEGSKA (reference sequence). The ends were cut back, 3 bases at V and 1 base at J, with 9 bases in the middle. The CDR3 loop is CSASLKGNTEAFF. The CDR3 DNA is TGCAGTGCTAGTTTGAAGGGGAACACTGAAGCTTTCTTT.

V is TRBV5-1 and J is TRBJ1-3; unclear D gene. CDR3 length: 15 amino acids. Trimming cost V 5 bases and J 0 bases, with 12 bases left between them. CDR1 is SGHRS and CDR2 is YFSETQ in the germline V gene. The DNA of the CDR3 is TGCGCCAGCAGTGCTTCAGCGAGCTCTGGAAACACCATATATTTT. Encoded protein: CASSASASSGNTIYF.

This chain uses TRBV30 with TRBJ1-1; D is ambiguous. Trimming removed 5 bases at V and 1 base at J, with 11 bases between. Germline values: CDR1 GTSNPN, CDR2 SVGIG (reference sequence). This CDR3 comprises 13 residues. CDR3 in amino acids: CAWSVNRNTEAFF. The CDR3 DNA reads TGTGCCTGGTCAGTGAATAGGAACACTGAAGCTTTCTTT.

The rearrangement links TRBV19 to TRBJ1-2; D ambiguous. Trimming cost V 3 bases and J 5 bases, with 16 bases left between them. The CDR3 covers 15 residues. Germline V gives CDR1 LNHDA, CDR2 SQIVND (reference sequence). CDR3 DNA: TGTGCCAGTAGTATTCCCCCTCAGCCCGGTTATGGCTACACCTTC. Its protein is CASSIPPQPGYGYTF.

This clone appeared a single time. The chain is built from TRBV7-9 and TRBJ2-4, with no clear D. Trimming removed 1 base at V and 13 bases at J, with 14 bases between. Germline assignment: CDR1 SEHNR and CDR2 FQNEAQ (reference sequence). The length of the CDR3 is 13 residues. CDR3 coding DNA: TGTGCCAGCAGCTTAGTATCAGTGTCAGCCCAGTACTTC. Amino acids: CASSLVSVSAQYF.

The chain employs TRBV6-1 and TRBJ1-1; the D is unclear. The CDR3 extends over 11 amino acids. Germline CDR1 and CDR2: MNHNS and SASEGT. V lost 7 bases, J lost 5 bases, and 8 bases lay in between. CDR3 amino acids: CASKTVTEAFF. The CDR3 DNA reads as TGTGCCAGCAAAACCGTAACTGAAGCTTTCTTT.

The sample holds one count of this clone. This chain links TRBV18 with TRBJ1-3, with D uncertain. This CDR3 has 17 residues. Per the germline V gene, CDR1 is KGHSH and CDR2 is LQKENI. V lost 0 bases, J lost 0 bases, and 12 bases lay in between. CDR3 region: CASSPPSRLSSGNTIYF. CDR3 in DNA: TGTGCCAGCTCACCACCGAGCAGACTAAGCTCTGGAAACACCATATATTTT.

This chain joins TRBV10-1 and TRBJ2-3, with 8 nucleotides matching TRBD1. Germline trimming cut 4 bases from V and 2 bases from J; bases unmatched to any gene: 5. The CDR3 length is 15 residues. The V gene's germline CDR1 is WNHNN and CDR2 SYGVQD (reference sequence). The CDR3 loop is CASSGGTGPTDTQYF. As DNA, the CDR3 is TGCGCCAGCAGTGGAGGGACAGGTCCCACAGATACGCAGTATTTT.

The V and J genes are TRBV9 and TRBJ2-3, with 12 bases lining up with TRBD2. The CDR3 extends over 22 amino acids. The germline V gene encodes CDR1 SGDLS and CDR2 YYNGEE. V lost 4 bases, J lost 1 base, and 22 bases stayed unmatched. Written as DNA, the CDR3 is TGTGCCAGCAGCCCCAAGCTACAGGGTTGGCTAGCGGGGGGGCCCGGCACAGATACGCAGTATTTT. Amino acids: CASSPKLQGWLAGGPGTDTQYF.

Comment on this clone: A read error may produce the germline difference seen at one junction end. In nucleotides, the CDR3 is TGCGCCAGCAGCCCGGGACTAGCGGTTGGGTCTGGGGTCTTC. Protein sequence: CASSPGLAVGSGVF. The gene calls are TRBV5-1 and TRBJ2-1, with 11 positions matching TRBD2. Germline V lookup: CDR1 SGHRS, CDR2 YFSETQ. The CDR3 is made up of 14 amino acids.